This T cell receptor (beta chain) appears in the sequencing data of a study of T cell changes during pregnancy in multiple sclerosis. Trimming removed 0 bases at V and 5 bases at J, with 11 bases between. This CDR3 contains 14 residues. Germline assignment: CDR1 SGDLS and CDR2 YYNGEE. Repertoires were generated with immunoSEQ multiplex PCR, while TCRdb's copy carries only in-frame clones and drops some. The sample records fewer than 85,000 clones, just over 90% being singletons. The sample in question was peripheral blood, obtained in the second trimester of pregnancy. This TCR was recovered from a female donor with multiple sclerosis, enrolled in a pregnancy study. The rearrangement joins TRBV9 to TRBJ2-5, with no clear D. CDR3 in amino acids: CASSVEGLGETQYF. Written as DNA, the CDR3 is TGTGCCAGCAGCGTAGAAGGTCTCGGGGAGACCCAGTACTTC.